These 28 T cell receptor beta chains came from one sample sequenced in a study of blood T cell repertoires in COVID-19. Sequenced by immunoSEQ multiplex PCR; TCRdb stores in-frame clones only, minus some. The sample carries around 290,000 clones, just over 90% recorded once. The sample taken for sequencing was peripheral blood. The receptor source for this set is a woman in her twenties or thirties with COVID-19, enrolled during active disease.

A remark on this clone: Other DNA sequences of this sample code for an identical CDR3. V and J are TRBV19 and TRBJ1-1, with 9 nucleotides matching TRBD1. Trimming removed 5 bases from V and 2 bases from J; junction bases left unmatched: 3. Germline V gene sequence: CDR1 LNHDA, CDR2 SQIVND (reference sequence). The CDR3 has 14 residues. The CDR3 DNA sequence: TGTGCCAGTAGTGTACAGGGGGCCAACACTGAAGCTTTCTTT. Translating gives CASSVQGANTEAFF.

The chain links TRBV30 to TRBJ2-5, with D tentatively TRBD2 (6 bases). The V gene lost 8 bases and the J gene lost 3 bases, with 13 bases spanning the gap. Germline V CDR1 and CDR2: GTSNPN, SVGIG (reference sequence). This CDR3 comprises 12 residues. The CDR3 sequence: CAATGTEETQYF. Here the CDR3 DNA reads TGTGCCGCAACCGGGACTGAAGAGACCCAGTACTTC.

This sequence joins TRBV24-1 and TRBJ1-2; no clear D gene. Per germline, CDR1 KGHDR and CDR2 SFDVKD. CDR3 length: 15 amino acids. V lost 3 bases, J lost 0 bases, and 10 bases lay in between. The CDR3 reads CATSDHRRSNYGYTF. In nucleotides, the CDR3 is TGTGCCACCAGTGATCATAGGAGATCTAACTATGGCTACACCTTC.

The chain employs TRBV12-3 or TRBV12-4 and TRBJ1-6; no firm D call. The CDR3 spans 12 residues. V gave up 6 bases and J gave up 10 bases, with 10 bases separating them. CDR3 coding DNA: TGTGCCAGCAGCCGAGGGCGGTCACCCCTCCACTTT. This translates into CASSRGRSPLHF.

The CDR3 DNA follows: TGTGCCAGCAGCGCACTTAGCGGGAGGAACACCTACGAGCAGTACTTC. Protein sequence: CASSALSGRNTYEQYF. This sequence joins TRBV11-2 and TRBJ2-7; 10 nucleotides line up with TRBD2. The CDR3 extends over 16 amino acids. Germline-derived CDR1 and CDR2 are SGHAT and FQNNGV. V lost 5 bases and J lost 2; bases outside the gene matches: 9.

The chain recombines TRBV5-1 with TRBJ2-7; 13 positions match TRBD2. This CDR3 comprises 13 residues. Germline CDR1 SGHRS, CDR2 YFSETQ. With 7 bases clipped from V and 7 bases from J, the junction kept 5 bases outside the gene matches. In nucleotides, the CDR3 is TGCGCCAGCGGACTAGCGGGAGTAAGGGAGCAGTACTTC. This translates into CASGLAGVREQYF.

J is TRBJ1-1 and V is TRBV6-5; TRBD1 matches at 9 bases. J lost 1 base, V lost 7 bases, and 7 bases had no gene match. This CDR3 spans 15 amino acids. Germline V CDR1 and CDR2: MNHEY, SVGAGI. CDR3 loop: CASKPEDRGNTEAFF. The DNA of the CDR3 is TGTGCCAGCAAACCTGAGGACAGGGGGAACACTGAAGCTTTCTTT.

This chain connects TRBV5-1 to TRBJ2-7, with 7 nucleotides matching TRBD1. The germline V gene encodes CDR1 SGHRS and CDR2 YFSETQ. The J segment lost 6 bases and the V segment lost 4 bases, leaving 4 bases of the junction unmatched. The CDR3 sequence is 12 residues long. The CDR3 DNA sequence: TGCGCCAGCAGCCAGGACAGGTTCGAGCAGTACTTC. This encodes CASSQDRFEQYF.

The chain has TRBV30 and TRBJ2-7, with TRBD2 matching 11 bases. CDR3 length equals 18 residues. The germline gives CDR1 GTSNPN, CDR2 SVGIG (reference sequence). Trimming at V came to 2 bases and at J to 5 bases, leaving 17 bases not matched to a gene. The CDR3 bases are TGTGCCTGGAGTTCTTGGACAGGAACTAGCGGGAGCATCCACGAGCAGTACTTC. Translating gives CAWSSWTGTSGSIHEQYF.

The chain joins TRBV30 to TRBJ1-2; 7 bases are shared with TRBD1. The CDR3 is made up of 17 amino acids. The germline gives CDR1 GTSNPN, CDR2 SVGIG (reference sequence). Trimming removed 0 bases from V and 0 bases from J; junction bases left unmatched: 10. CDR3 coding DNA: TGTGCCTGGAGTGTACGGAAGACAGGGACCCCTAACTATGGCTACACCTTC. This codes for CAWSVRKTGTPNYGYTF.

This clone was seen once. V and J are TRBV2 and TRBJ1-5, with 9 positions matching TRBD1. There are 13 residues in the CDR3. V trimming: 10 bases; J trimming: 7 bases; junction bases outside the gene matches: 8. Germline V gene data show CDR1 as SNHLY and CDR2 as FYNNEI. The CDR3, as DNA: TGTGCCACCGACGGGACAGGGAACCAGCCCCAGCATTTT. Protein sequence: CATDGTGNQPQHF.

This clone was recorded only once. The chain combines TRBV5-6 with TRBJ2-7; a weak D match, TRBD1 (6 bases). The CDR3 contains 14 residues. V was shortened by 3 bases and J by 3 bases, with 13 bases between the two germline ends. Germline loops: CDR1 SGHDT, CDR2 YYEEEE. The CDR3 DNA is TGTGCCAGCAGCTCTTTAGACAGGCTCTACGAGCAGTACTTC. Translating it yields CASSSLDRLYEQYF. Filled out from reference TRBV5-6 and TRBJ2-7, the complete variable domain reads DAGVTQSPTHLIKTRGQQVTLRCSPKSGHDTVSWYQQALGQGPQFIFQYYEEEERQRGNFPDRFSGHQFPNYSSELNVNALLLGDSALYLCASSSLDRLYEQYFGPGTRLTVT.

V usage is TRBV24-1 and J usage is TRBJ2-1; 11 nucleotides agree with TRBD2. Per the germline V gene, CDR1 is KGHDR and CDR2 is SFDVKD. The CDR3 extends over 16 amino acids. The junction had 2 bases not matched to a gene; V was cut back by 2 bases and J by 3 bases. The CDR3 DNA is TGTGCCACCAGTGATTCTAGCGGGAGGCTCTACAATGAGCAGTTCTTC. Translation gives CATSDSSGRLYNEQFF.

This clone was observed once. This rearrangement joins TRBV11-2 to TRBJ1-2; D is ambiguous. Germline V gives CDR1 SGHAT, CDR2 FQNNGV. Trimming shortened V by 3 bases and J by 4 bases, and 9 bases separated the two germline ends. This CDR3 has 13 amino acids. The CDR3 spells CASSFTTAYGYTF. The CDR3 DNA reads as TGTGCCAGCAGCTTTACAACAGCCTATGGCTACACCTTC. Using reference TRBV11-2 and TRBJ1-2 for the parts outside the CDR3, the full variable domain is EAGVAQSPRYKIIEKRQSVAFWCNPISGHATLYWYQQILGQGPKLLIQFQNNGVVDDSQLPKDRFSAERLKGVDSTLKIQPAKLEDSAVYLCASSFTTAYGYTFGSGTRLTVV.

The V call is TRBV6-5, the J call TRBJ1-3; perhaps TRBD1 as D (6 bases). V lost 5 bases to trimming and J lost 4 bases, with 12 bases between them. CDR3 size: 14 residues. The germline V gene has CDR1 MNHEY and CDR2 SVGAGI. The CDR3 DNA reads TGTGCCAGCAGTACCCGGACAGTGGGAAACACCATATATTTT. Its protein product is CASSTRTVGNTIYF.

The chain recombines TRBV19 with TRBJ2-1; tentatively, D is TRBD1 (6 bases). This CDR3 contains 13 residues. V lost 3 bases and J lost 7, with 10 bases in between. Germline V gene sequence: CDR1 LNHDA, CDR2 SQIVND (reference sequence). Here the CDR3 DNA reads TGTGCCAGTAGTATTATAGGGGGAAATGAGCAGTTCTTC. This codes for CASSIIGGNEQFF.

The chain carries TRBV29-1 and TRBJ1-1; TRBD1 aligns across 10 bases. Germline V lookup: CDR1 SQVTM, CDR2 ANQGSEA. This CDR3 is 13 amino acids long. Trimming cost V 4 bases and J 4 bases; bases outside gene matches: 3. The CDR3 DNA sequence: TGCAGCGTTGGGGACAGGGGAAGCACTGAAGCTTTCTTT. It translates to CSVGDRGSTEAFF.

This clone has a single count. The DNA of the CDR3 is TGTGCCAGCAGTGGAGGCACGTATAGCAATCAGCCCCAGCATTTT. Amino acids: CASSGGTYSNQPQHF. The chain joins TRBV27 to TRBJ1-5; D unclear. The CDR3 loop spans 15 amino acids. Trimming cost V 5 bases and J 0 bases, with 11 bases left between them. Germline CDR1 is MNHEY and CDR2 is SMNVEV (reference sequence).

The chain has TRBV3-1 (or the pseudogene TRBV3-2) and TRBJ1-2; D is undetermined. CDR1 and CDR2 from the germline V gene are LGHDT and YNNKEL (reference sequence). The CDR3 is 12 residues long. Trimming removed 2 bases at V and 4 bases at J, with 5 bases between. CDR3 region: CASSQPSYGYTF. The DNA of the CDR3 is TGTGCCAGCAGCCAACCCTCCTATGGCTACACCTTC.

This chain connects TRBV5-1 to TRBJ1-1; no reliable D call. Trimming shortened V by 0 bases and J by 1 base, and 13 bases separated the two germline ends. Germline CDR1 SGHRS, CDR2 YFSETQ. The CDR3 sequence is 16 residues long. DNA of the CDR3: TGCGCCAGCAGCTTGGTTGCCACTCCTCCGAACACTGAAGCTTTCTTT. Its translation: CASSLVATPPNTEAFF.

The CDR3 nucleotides read TGTGCCAGCAGCTTAGCGGGCGGGAGGGTTTATAATGAGCAGTTCTTC. The encoded protein is CASSLAGGRVYNEQFF. J is TRBJ2-1 and V is TRBV11-2, with 9 bases lining up with TRBD2. The V gene's germline CDR1 is SGHAT and CDR2 FQNNGV. The junction had 8 bases not matched to a gene; V was cut back by 1 base and J by 7 bases. This CDR3 spans 16 amino acids.

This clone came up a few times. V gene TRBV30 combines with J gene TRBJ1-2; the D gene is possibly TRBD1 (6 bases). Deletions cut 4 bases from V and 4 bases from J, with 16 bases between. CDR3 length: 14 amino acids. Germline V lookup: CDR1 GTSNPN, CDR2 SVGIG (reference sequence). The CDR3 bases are TGTGCCTGGACCTCCCGGGGGGCCGGCTATGGCTACACCTTC. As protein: CAWTSRGAGYGYTF.

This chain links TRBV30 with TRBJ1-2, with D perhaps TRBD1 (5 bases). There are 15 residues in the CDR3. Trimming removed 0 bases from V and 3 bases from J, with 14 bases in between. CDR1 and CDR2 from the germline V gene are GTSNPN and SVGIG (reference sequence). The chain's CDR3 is CAWSVVAGRDYGYTF. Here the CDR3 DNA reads TGTGCCTGGAGTGTCGTGGCAGGGAGGGACTATGGCTACACCTTC. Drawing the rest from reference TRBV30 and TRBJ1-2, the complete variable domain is SQTIHQWPATLVQPVGSPLSLECTVEGTSNPNLYWYRQAAGRGLQLLFYSVGIGQISSEVPQNLSASRPQDRQFILSSKKLLLSDSGFYLCAWSVVAGRDYGYTFGSGTRLTVV.

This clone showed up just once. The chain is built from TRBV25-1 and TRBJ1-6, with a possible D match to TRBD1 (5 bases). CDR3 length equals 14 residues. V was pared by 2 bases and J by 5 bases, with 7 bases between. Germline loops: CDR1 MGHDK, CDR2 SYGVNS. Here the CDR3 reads CASSEGADNSPLHF. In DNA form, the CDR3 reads TGTGCCAGCAGTGAAGGGGCGGATAATTCACCCCTCCACTTT.

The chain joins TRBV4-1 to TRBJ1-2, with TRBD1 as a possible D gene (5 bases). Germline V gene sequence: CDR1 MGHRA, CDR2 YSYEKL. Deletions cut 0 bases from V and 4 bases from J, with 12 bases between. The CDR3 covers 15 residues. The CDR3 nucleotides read TGCGCCAGCAGCCAAGAGGTCGACAGACTCTATGGCTACACCTTC. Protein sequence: CASSQEVDRLYGYTF.

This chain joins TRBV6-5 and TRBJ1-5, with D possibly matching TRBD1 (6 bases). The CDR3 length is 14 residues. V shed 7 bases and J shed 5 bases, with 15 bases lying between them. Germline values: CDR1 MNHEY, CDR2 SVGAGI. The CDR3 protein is CASTSQGSHQPQHF. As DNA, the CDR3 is TGTGCCAGCACCAGCCAGGGGAGCCATCAGCCCCAGCATTTT.

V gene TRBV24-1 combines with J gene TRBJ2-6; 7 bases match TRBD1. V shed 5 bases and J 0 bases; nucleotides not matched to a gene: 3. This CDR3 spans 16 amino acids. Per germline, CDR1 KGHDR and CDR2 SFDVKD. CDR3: CATSGPGGSGANVLTF. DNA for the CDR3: TGTGCCACCAGTGGCCCAGGGGGCTCTGGGGCCAACGTCCTGACTTTC.

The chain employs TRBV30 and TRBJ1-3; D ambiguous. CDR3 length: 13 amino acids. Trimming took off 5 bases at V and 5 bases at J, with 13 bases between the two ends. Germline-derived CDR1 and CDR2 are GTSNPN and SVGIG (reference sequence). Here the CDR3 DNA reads TGTGCCTGGCGGGAGTTTGGGAGAAACACCATATATTTT. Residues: CAWREFGRNTIYF.